A selection of T cell receptor beta chains follows, all from one sample in a study of cytomegalovirus exposure and HLA in healthy donors. Assay used: immunoSEQ multiplex PCR; TCRdb lists only in-frame clones, some missing. The table lists approximately 110,000 clones. Sequenced material: PBMCs. Receptors were obtained from a man aged 35 to 55 in good health and CMV-seropositive. The CDR3 runs from the conserved cysteine through the conserved F or W. D genes are given only for firm matches.

D	V	J	DNA	CDR3
.	TRBV27	TRBJ2-5	TGTGCCAGCAGACCGGGACATCAAGAGACCCAGTACTTC	CASRPGHQETQYF
.	TRBV28	TRBJ2-1	TGTGCCAGCAAATCACAGGGTTTCAATGAGCAGTTCTTC	CASKSQGFNEQFF
.	TRBV29-1	TRBJ2-5	TGCAGCGTTACCACGTCTAGTTTAGAGACCCAGTACTTC	CSVTTSSLETQYF
.	TRBV7-9	TRBJ1-5	TGTGCCAGCAGCCCCCTGGACAGTGGGAGTCAGCCCCAGCATTTT	CASSPLDSGSQPQHF
TRBD1	TRBV19	TRBJ1-2	TGTGCCAGTAGTATACGTGATTGGAACAGGGGCTATGGCTACACCTTC	CASSIRDWNRGYGYTF
.	TRBV28	TRBJ2-6	TGTGCCAGCACCACAGGGCTTGCGGCCAACGTCCTGACTTTC	CASTTGLAANVLTF
.	TRBV5-6	TRBJ2-1	TGTGCCAGCAGCTTGGCCCTCACTGGGCAGTTCTTC	CASSLALTGQFF
.	TRBV7-3	TRBJ2-2	TGTGCCAGCAGCTTATCGGGAGTGGGCGGGGAGCTGTTTTTT	CASSLSGVGGELFF
.	TRBV5-4	TRBJ2-7	TGTGCCAGCAGCTGGCAGGGAGCGGGTTACGAGCAGTACTTC	CASSWQGAGYEQYF
TRBD1	TRBV7-8	TRBJ2-3	TGTGCCAGCAGCCAACCCCCGCGGGTCGGGACAGGGTTTCCAGATACGCAGTATTTT	CASSQPPRVGTGFPDTQYF
TRBD1	TRBV5-4	TRBJ2-3	TGTGCCAGCAGCTCACCCCAGACAGGGATGCATACGCAGTATTTT	CASSSPQTGMHTQYF
TRBD2	TRBV9	TRBJ2-3	TGTGCCAGCAGCGCCGGGACTAGCGGGAGAACAGATACGCAGTATTTT	CASSAGTSGRTDTQYF
TRBD1	TRBV27	TRBJ1-2	TGTGCCAGCACACCACGATTGAGGGGACAGGGCCTTTACTTC	CASTPRLRGQGLYF
.	TRBV29-1	TRBJ2-1	TGCAGCGTTCGGCCTCCGACTTCAGACTCCTACAATGAGCAGTTCTTC	CSVRPPTSDSYNEQFF
TRBD1	TRBV28	TRBJ1-1	TGTGCCAGCAGTTTAAGACAGGGCGAAGCTTTCTTT	CASSLRQGEAFF
TRBD2	TRBV11-3	TRBJ2-1	TGTGCCAGCAGCCCAACTTCCGCCCGGGGGGACAATGAGCAGTTCTTC	CASSPTSARGDNEQFF
.	TRBV5-4	TRBJ2-3	TGTGCCAGCAGCCTTCCCCCCGGCACAGATACGCAGTATTTT	CASSLPPGTDTQYF
.	TRBV10-2	TRBJ1-5	TGCGCCAGCAGTGAGCCGCCTCTAGTGGACAGTAGCAATCAGCCCCAGCATTTT	CASSEPPLVDSSNQPQHF
TRBD1	TRBV28	TRBJ1-2	TGTGCCAGCAGTCCGAGGACAGGGGGCTATGGCTACACCTTC	CASSPRTGGYGYTF
.	TRBV29-1	TRBJ2-5	TGCAGCGTTGTTGTAGGAGAAGAGACCCAGTACTTC	CSVVVGEETQYF
TRBD2	TRBV6-6	TRBJ2-1	TGTGCCAGCACCGGACTAGCGGGAATCGAGCAGTTCTTC	CASTGLAGIEQFF
.	TRBV29-1	TRBJ2-2	TGCAGCGTTGAAAACTCCACCGGGGAGCTGTTTTTT	CSVENSTGELFF
.	TRBV11-2	TRBJ2-7	TGTGCCAGCAGCTTAGATCAATCTGGGACAAACTACGAGCAGTACTTC	CASSLDQSGTNYEQYF
.	TRBV5-4	TRBJ2-5	TGTGCCAGCAGCGCGGGACAGAACCAAGAGACCCAGTACTTC	CASSAGQNQETQYF
.	TRBV18	TRBJ1-1	TGTGCCAGCTCACCGCGAGGGCCCAACACTGAAGCTTTCTTT	CASSPRGPNTEAFF
.	TRBV6-1	TRBJ1-5	TGTGCCAGCAGTGAAGCGGCAGTTAGCAATCAGCCCCAGCATTTT	CASSEAAVSNQPQHF
.	TRBV5-6	TRBJ1-5	TGTGCCAGCAGCCCTATGAACAGCATAAGCAATCAGCCCCAGCATTTT	CASSPMNSISNQPQHF
TRBD1	TRBV5-1	TRBJ1-1	TGCGCCAGCAGCTTGGCCCAGGGACAGGTGAACACTGAAGCTTTCTTT	CASSLAQGQVNTEAFF
TRBD1	TRBV28	TRBJ2-1	TGTGCCAGCAGTAGACTCCGGACAGGGGACAATGAGCAGTTCTTC	CASSRLRTGDNEQFF
.	TRBV7-9	TRBJ1-1	TGTGCCAGCAGCTGGGAAGGGGGGGCCGTCTCTGAAGCTTTCTTT	CASSWEGGAVSEAFF
TRBD2	TRBV7-8	TRBJ2-7	TGTGCCAGCGGGGGGGGAGCTAGCGGGGGCTACGAGCAGTACTTC	CASGGGASGGYEQYF
TRBD2	TRBV9	TRBJ2-5	TGTGCCAGCAGCGTCTTGGAGCTAGCGGGGGAGACCCAGTACTTC	CASSVLELAGETQYF
.	TRBV28	TRBJ1-2	TGTGCCAGCAGCCCACAAAGGGGGATTAGCGCCAGCCGGAACTATGGCTACACCTTC	CASSPQRGISASRNYGYTF